This T cell receptor beta chain came from a study of identical twins. MiXCR was run by TCRdb on the 5' RACE reads, yielding one entry per CDR3 protein. The table shows about 660,000 distinct CDR3 sequences, with 8.6% occurring only once. These data also featured in a second study, about yellow fever vaccine responses in identical twins.

The sample taken for sequencing was PBMCs. The clonotype was recovered from a woman younger than 35 in good health.

The CDR3 DNA reads as TGTGCCAGCAGCCAAACACCGGGTGGATTCCATGAGCAGTTCTTC. Translation: CASSQTPGGFHEQFF. The chain is built from TRBV3-1 and TRBJ2-1, with D hard to call. Germline values: CDR1 LGHDT, CDR2 YNNKEL (reference sequence). The CDR3 covers 15 residues. V shed 2 bases and J shed 8 bases, with 16 bases lying between them.